Below, 18 T cell receptor beta chains from the same sample are listed, as sequenced in a study of shared clonotypes between healthy human individuals. Only in-frame clones appear in the TCRdb table, and some are missing; sequencing was by immunoSEQ multiplex PCR. The table shows about 500,000 clones, with approximately 80% occurring only once. The sequencing input was PBMCs. The receptors stem from a woman aged 40 to 50 in good health. Some clones in this sample may be carry-over from other donors' samples.

The rearrangement links TRBV7-6 to TRBJ1-1, with TRBD1 identical over 8 bases. CDR3 size: 12 residues. The J segment lost 6 bases and the V segment lost 5 bases, leaving 2 bases of the junction unmatched. Germline V CDR1 and CDR2: SGHVS, FNYEAQ. The CDR3, as DNA: TGTGCCAGCAGCCAACAGGGGGCTGAAGCTTTCTTT. It specifies CASSQQGAEAFF.

The genes are TRBV6-6 and TRBJ2-7; D gene unclear. Germline CDR1 reads MNHNY; CDR2 reads SVGAGI (reference sequence). Trimming removed 6 bases at V and 2 bases at J, with 8 bases between. The CDR3 has 12 residues. The CDR3 nucleotides are TGTGCCAGCAGCCACAGCCCCTACGAGCAGTACTTC. As protein: CASSHSPYEQYF.

CDR3 sequence: CASSQTPTNEKLFF. CDR3 nucleotides: TGCGCCAGCAGCCAAACACCAACTAATGAAAAACTGTTTTTT. The V gene is TRBV5-1, the J gene TRBJ1-4; no clear D gene. Per the germline V gene, CDR1 is SGHRS and CDR2 is YFSETQ. Trimming took 4 bases from V and 0 from J, leaving 7 bases between them. This CDR3 spans 14 amino acids.

V usage is TRBV7-3 and J usage is TRBJ2-1; TRBD1 matches at 8 bases. Trimming cost V 3 bases and J 6 bases; bases outside gene matches: 1. The CDR3 is 13 amino acids. CDR1 SGHTA and CDR2 FQGTGA come from the germline V gene. The CDR3 DNA reads as TGTGCCAGCAGCTTTGGGACAGGCAATGAGCAGTTCTTC. Residues: CASSFGTGNEQFF.

Comments on this clone: A far larger clone lies a single base away; this is likely a read error. J is TRBJ2-7 and V is TRBV4-1; no reliable D call. This CDR3 is built from 14 residues. Germline V CDR1 and CDR2: MGHRA, YSYEKL. CDR3 nucleotide sequence: TGCGCCAGCAGCCCGACACGAACTTCCTACGAGCAGCACTTC. This gives the protein CASSPTRTSYEQHF.

Worth noting for this clone: The same CDR3 is also encoded by other DNA sequences in this sample. J is TRBJ1-5 and V is TRBV10-3; possible D gene TRBD1, 5 bases. CDR3 length: 15 residues. Germline CDR1 reads ENHRY; CDR2 reads SYGVKD. V gave up 0 bases and J gave up 0 bases, with 6 bases separating them. CDR3 sequence (DNA): TGTGCCATCAGTGAGTCCGGGGGTAGCAATCAGCCCCAGCATTTT. It yields the protein CAISESGGSNQPQHF.

On this clone: Other DNA sequences within the sample encode an identical CDR3. V is TRBV11-2 and J is TRBJ2-1; D gene ambiguous. The germline V and J ends were trimmed by 1 base and 5 bases, with 6 bases remaining between them. Per germline, CDR1 SGHAT and CDR2 FQNNGV. The CDR3 contains 13 residues. For the CDR3, the DNA is TGTGCCAGCAGCTTAGGACTCAACAATGAGCAGTTCTTC. This sequence encodes CASSLGLNNEQFF. Together with reference TRBV11-2 and TRBJ2-1, the CDR3 gives the full variable domain: EAGVAQSPRYKIIEKRQSVAFWCNPISGHATLYWYQQILGQGPKLLIQFQNNGVVDDSQLPKDRFSAERLKGVDSTLKIQPAKLEDSAVYLCASSLGLNNEQFFGPGTRLTVL.

There are many counts of this clone. The genes are TRBV19 and TRBJ2-6; D is unresolved. V lost 3 bases and J 1 base, leaving 10 bases between the germline ends. The CDR3 consists of 16 residues. CDR1 is LNHDA and CDR2 is SQIVND in the germline V gene (reference sequence). The CDR3 region is CASSIFSSSGANVLTF. DNA of the CDR3: TGTGCCAGTAGTATTTTCAGTTCTTCTGGGGCCAACGTCCTGACTTTC.

V and J are TRBV6-4 and TRBJ2-1, with D hard to call. CDR1 is MRHNA, CDR2 SNTAGT, per germline. The CDR3 contains 14 residues. V lost 5 bases to trimming and J lost 0 bases, with 8 bases between them. The CDR3 bases are TGTGCCAGCAGTTTATACAGCTCCTACAATGAGCAGTTCTTC. It codes for CASSLYSSYNEQFF.

The chain has TRBV6-1 and TRBJ1-4, with a tentative D call TRBD1 (5 bases). This CDR3 is built from 17 residues. CDR1 and CDR2 from the germline V gene are MNHNS and SASEGT. The ends were cut back, 4 bases at V and 7 bases at J, with 22 bases in the middle. The CDR3 nucleotides are TGTGCCAGCAGTGGGGGGAGATTCGGGCAGGCGACTGAAAAACTGTTTTTT. Protein product: CASSGGRFGQATEKLFF.

The chain carries TRBV15 and TRBJ2-7; 7 bases map to TRBD1. Trimming took 1 base from V and 7 from J; bases not matched to a gene: 13. Germline-derived CDR1 and CDR2 are LNHNV and YYDKDF (reference sequence). This CDR3 region has 16 residues. CDR3 residues: CATSRVPGQVYMEQYF. Here the CDR3 DNA reads TGTGCCACCAGCAGAGTACCCGGACAGGTGTACATGGAGCAGTACTTC.

On this clone itself: This likely traces to a read error, being one base from a far larger clone. The sample has other DNA sequences that encode this CDR3 too. This chain connects TRBV30 to TRBJ1-4; D not resolved. Germline lookup yields CDR1 GTSNPN and CDR2 SVGIG (reference sequence). The CDR3 totals 14 residues. The CDR3 is CAWSQAFLNEKLFF. The DNA for the CDR3 is TGTGCCTGGAGTCAGGCATTCCTCAATGAAAAATTGTTTTTT.

Regarding this clone: This may arise from a read error, as a much more abundant clone is one base away. J is TRBJ2-5 and V is TRBV5-1, with TRBD2 identical over 16 bases. This CDR3 spans 16 amino acids. Trimming took 8 bases from V and 3 from J; bases not matched to a gene: 7. Germline values: CDR1 SGHRS, CDR2 YFSETQ. The CDR3 coding sequence is TGCGCCAGGAGCCCGGGACTAGCGGGAGGGGAAGAGACCCAGTACTTC. This sequence encodes CARSPGLAGGEETQYF.

This chain joins TRBV6-1 and TRBJ1-2, with 8 bases lining up with TRBD1. The CDR3 is 14 residues long. CDR1 and CDR2 (germline): MNHNS, SASEGT. V lost 4 bases to trimming and J lost 4 bases; unmatched junction nucleotides: 5. The CDR3 region is CASSATGTGYGYTF. CDR3 bases: TGTGCCAGCAGTGCAACCGGGACAGGCTATGGCTACACCTTC.

This chain uses TRBV19 with TRBJ2-7, with TRBD2 matching 8 bases. Per germline, CDR1 LNHDA and CDR2 SQIVND (reference sequence). With 6 bases clipped from V and 6 bases from J, the junction kept 4 bases outside the gene matches. The CDR3 loop spans 12 amino acids. The DNA of the CDR3 is TGTGCCAGTAGCGGGACTAGTGCCGAGCAGTACTTC. It is translated as CASSGTSAEQYF.

The rearrangement joins TRBV28 to TRBJ1-1; D may be TRBD1 (6 bases). Trimming stripped 6 bases from V and 1 base from J, with 12 bases between. Germline V gene sequence: CDR1 MDHEN, CDR2 SYDVKM. The CDR3 loop spans 14 amino acids. DNA of the CDR3: TGTGCCAGCAGGGCGGGGGGACAGAACACTGAAGCTTTCTTT. Translated: CASRAGGQNTEAFF.

This clone was observed a single time. A far larger clone lies a single base away; this is likely a read error. Distinct nucleotide sequences in the sample also encode this CDR3. The rearrangement joins TRBV11-2 to TRBJ1-1, with a weak D call TRBD1 (6 bases). The CDR3 is made up of 16 amino acids. Germline V gene data show CDR1 as SGHAT and CDR2 as FQNNGV. Here the CDR3 reads CASSSPEWIRDTEAFF. As DNA, the CDR3 is TGTGCCAGCAGCTCCCCTGAGTGGATTCGGGACACTGAAGCTTTCTTC.

Remarks on this clone: Sequence at one end of the junction differs from germline and may be a read error. The J gene is TRBJ2-2, the V gene TRBV7-7, with D unclear. There are 16 residues in the CDR3. From germline, CDR1 is SSHAT and CDR2 FNYEAQ (reference sequence). CDR3 in amino acids: CASSLLRSENTGELFF. CDR3 nucleotides: TGTGCTAGCAGCTTATTGCGGAGCGAGAACACCGGGGAGCTGTTTTTT.